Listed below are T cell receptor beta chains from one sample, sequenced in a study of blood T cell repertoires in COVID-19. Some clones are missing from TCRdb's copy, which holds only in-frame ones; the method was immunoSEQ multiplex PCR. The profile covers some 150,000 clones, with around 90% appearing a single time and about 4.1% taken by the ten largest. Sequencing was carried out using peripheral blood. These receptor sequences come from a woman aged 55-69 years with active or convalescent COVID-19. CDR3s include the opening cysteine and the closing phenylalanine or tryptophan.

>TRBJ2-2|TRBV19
CASSPRTGELFF
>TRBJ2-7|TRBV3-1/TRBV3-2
CASSQEPRTTGAEQYF
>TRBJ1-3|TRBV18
CASSQQDSSSGNTIYF
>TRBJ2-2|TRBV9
CASSHGQGASTGELFF
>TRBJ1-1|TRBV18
CASSPPWSGTEAFF
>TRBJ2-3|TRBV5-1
CASSLALPPVDTQYF
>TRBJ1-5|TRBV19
CASSMTGEQPQHF
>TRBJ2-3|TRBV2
CASRQGFRTDTQYF
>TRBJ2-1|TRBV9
CASSARTSGGRGEQFF
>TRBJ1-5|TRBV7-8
CASSPIPGLSNQPQHF
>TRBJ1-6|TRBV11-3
CASSLGSGVGSPLHF
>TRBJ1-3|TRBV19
CASNRDRGSGNTIYF
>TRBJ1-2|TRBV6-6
CASSYPLTGEGYTF